The sequence of this T cell receptor beta chain was determined in a study of cytomegalovirus exposure and HLA in healthy donors. Whole-study results and caveats: Later findings reportedly placed an Asian-associated ancestry cluster below the 666-donor mean for N-insertions.

To note about this clone: Its specificity is not known.

With 60 Vbeta and 13 Jbeta primers, the PCR was carried out. Here immunoSEQ multiplex PCR was the method, and the copy in TCRdb shows in-frame clones only, minus some. Its table records about 110,000 clones. The sequenced sample was PBMCs. The TCR was taken from a man aged 45-65 years in good health and CMV-seronegative.

CDR3 sequence: CASSLRQSSSTDTQYF. The CDR3 nucleotides are TGTGCCAGCTCACTTCGACAGTCCTCTAGCACAGATACGCAGTATTTT. The chain is built from TRBV18 and TRBJ2-3, with TRBD1 as a possible D gene (5 bases). Trimming shortened V by 4 bases and J by 0 bases, and 14 bases separated the two germline ends. The CDR3 runs to 16 residues. The germline V gene encodes CDR1 KGHSH and CDR2 LQKENI.